Listed below are T cell receptor beta chains from one sample, sequenced in a study of blood T cell repertoires in COVID-19. The repertoire was sequenced with immunoSEQ multiplex PCR; TCRdb's copy has only in-frame clones and lacks some. This sample has nearly 300,000 clones, with roughly 83% found just once. The source material was peripheral blood. These receptors all stem from a human donor with COVID-19, enrolled during active disease. The donor label of this sample is uncertain. Both conserved end residues are part of each CDR3. Each record gives: V gene, CDR3 length, J gene, CDR3 protein.

>TRBV7-9|16|TRBJ2-6
CASSLGLGFGANVLTF
>TRBV27|14|TRBJ2-7
CASSLRQPHGEQYF
>TRBV28|11|TRBJ1-2
CASTGGRGYTF
>TRBV18|16|TRBJ2-1
CASSKVNSGSTKSQFF
>TRBV27|15|TRBJ2-3
CASSKGLAGGPRQYF
>TRBV7-2|15|TRBJ1-4
CASSSPGQGNEKLFF
>TRBV19|18|TRBJ1-1
CASTPNPRGATMNTEAFF
>TRBV7-3|13|TRBJ2-3
CASSLSQGDTQYF
>TRBV28|15|TRBJ2-1
CASSLRGGSYNEQFF
>TRBV25-1|14|TRBJ2-5
CASSVAGGEGTQYF
>TRBV5-1|18|TRBJ2-5
CASSFRPPTENLQETQYF
>TRBV6-6|15|TRBJ1-6
CASSDTERGNSPLHF
>TRBV5-4|14|TRBJ1-2
CASSWGGDANGYTF
>TRBV4-3|13|TRBJ2-7
CASSQDRQGEQYF
>TRBV9|15|TRBJ1-4
CASSSPGTTNEKLFF
>TRBV18|17|TRBJ2-2
CASSPSMGQGNTGELFF
>TRBV28|14|TRBJ2-4
CASSQGAAKNIQYF
>TRBV11-1|16|TRBJ2-1
CASSSRRAGGYNEQFF
>TRBV4-1|13|TRBJ1-2
CASSQAQRWGYTF
>TRBV19|13|TRBJ2-7
CASSRDRNYEQYF
>TRBV19|14|TRBJ2-3
CASSPSGSADTQYF
>TRBV18|14|TRBJ1-6
CASSLGQENSPLHF